This T cell receptor beta chain was captured by sequencing in a study of response to subunit inactivated influenza vaccine. MiXCR was run by TCRdb on the RT-PCR reads, yielding one entry per CDR3 protein. The sample records 150,000 to 200,000 distinct CDR3 sequences, around 9.9% being singletons. Germline V CDR1 and CDR2: MNHEY, SVGAGI. This CDR3 contains 16 residues. V was clipped by 4 bases and J by 1 base; unmatched bases: 3. Study-wide results and limits: Authors suggested each seasonal flu vaccination may recruit only limited numbers of new T cells.

With regard to this clonotype: What it binds is not known.

This TCR derives from a man aged 45-65 years who received an inactivated influenza vaccine. The sequenced sample was non-naive T cells sorted from PBMCs, obtained roughly 45 days after vaccination. The chain combines TRBV6-5 with TRBJ2-3, with 12 positions matching TRBD2. The CDR3, as DNA: TGTGCCAGCAGTTCTAGCGGGGGGGTAGGCACAGATACGCAGTATTTT. Translation: CASSSSGGVGTDTQYF.